This T cell receptor (beta chain) originates from a study of T cell responses to AZD1222 COVID-19 vaccine. Whole-study results and caveats: Among AZD1222 vaccinees, only five or six were seropositive at baseline. When two AZD1222 doses had been given, Spike-specific TCR breadth and depth rose. Unmutated regions of variants are reportedly targeted by nearly half of spike-specific TCRs.

Recipients boosted at about 4 weeks or about 12 weeks are pooled. A note on this clone: Its antigen is unidentified.

Germline V gene data show CDR1 as MDHEN and CDR2 as SYDVKM. This CDR3 has 14 amino acids. V lost 6 bases and J lost 7; bases outside the gene matches: 8. Libraries were prepared by immunoSEQ multiplex PCR; TCRdb keeps only in-frame clonotypes and omits some of them. The data contain some 78,000 clones, 83% of them singletons. V gene TRBV28 combines with J gene TRBJ1-4; 7 bases align to TRBD1. This TCR derives from an adult who received the AZD1222 COVID-19 vaccine. The sample consisted of peripheral blood, taken 28 days after the second AZD1222 dose. The CDR3 reads CASRPTGRSEKLFF. CDR3 in DNA: TGTGCCAGCAGACCGACAGGGAGGAGTGAAAAACTGTTTTTT.